These T cell receptor beta chains were read from a single sample in a study of cytomegalovirus exposure and HLA in healthy donors. The method was immunoSEQ multiplex PCR; TCRdb's version includes in-frame clones alone and lacks a portion of them. This table has around 240,000 clones, 90% appearing once. The specimen was PBMCs. These receptors originate from a woman aged 18-30 years in good health and CMV-seronegative. The CDR3 runs from the conserved cysteine through the conserved F or W.

TRBJ2-1,TRBV10-3,CASELPGLDLHEQFF
TRBJ2-5,TRBV5-1,CASSPGGWEQYF
TRBJ1-3,TRBV28,CASSLRVDTIYF
TRBJ1-2,TRBV27,CASSLIGDLNYGYTF
TRBJ2-2,TRBV5-1,CASSAGDISGELFF
TRBJ2-2,TRBV5-1,CASTAALRTGSTGELFF
TRBJ2-1,TRBV9,CASSVGGTSYNEQFF
TRBJ2-2,TRBV27,CASSSSGTGVPGELFF
TRBJ1-1,TRBV20-1,CSGRENTEAFF
TRBJ1-1,TRBV6-1,CASSGMYGTGGNTEAFF
TRBJ1-6,TRBV23-1,CASSPFGVSPLHF
TRBJ2-7,TRBV6-6,CASSPPQGAGEQYF
TRBJ1-5,TRBV7-3,CASSLTKGQLQHF
TRBJ1-1,TRBV6-1,CASTIYRVGNTEAFF
TRBJ2-5,TRBV11-2,CASSLQGNQETQYF
TRBJ2-5,TRBV5-1,CASSPITALGETQYF
TRBJ2-5,TRBV5-1,CASNQAGGNQETQYF
TRBJ2-7,TRBV6-1,CAISGVVRNEQYF
TRBJ2-7,TRBV28,CASSSPFRQGSYEQYF
TRBJ2-7,TRBV19,CASSVGSGESDEQYF
TRBJ2-2,TRBV7-7,CASSPGLAGPGELFF
TRBJ2-3,TRBV7-7,CASSTGQGTDTQYF
TRBJ2-7,TRBV30,CAWSGDNSYEQYF
TRBJ2-3,TRBV28,CASSLSIAGDTDTQYF
TRBJ2-5,TRBV28,CASSFYFGGAVETQYF
TRBJ1-1,TRBV7-9,CASSHTDRVGTEAFF
TRBJ1-1,TRBV19,CASTQGGNTEAFF
TRBJ1-2,TRBV5-1,CASSLVLGADGYTF
TRBJ1-4,TRBV10-3,CAISPDREVEKLFF
TRBJ2-7,TRBV6-5,CASSYGTGVYEQYF
TRBJ1-5,TRBV28,CASSWGGIPSNQPQHF
TRBJ1-2,TRBV4-3,CASSLAQGIDGYTF
TRBJ2-1,TRBV12-5,CASGLGPGKGRNEQFF
TRBJ2-5,TRBV5-1,CASSFSGGEETQYF
TRBJ1-3,TRBV28,CASSPIRDRGNTIYF
TRBJ2-3,TRBV7-9,CASSMGTGPDTQYF
TRBJ2-3,TRBV27,CASSLFSGLSTDTQYF
TRBJ2-1,TRBV7-2,CASSSERGSYNEQFF
TRBJ2-1,TRBV18,CASSPAVAGSSYNEQFF
TRBJ1-1,TRBV7-2,CASSLGRGGEDPSEAFF
TRBJ2-1,TRBV7-9,CASSPRTGAPHNEQFF
TRBJ1-5,TRBV5-1,CASTDRPGSNQPQHF
TRBJ2-1,TRBV7-9,CASSHLKGVSYNEQFF
TRBJ1-5,TRBV4-2,CASSQIGEDQPQHF
TRBJ2-5,TRBV30,CAWSGQTQETQYF
TRBJ1-5,TRBV19,CASRNGFNQPQHF
TRBJ2-7,TRBV19,CASSLQGAPREQYF
TRBJ1-1,TRBV7-2,CASSLGQGDTEAFF
TRBJ1-4,TRBV15,CATSRETGTGGEKLFF
TRBJ2-3,TRBV4-3,CASSQGQGPDTQYF
TRBJ1-1,TRBV19,CASSTLGGAFSMNTEAFF
TRBJ2-7,TRBV6-1,CASSEAGGISYEQYF
TRBJ1-4,TRBV6-1,CASSTRQGYSEKLFF